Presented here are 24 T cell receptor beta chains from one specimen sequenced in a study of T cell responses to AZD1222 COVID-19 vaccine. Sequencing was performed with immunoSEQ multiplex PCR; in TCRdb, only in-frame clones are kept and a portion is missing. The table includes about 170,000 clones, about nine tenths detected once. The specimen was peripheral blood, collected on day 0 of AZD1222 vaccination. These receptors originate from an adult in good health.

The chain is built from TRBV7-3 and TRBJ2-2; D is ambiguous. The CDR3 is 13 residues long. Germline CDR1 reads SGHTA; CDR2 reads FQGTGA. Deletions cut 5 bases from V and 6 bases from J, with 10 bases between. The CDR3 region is CASSLLAAGELFF. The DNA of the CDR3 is TGTGCCAGCAGCCTGTTGGCCGCCGGGGAGCTGTTTTTT.

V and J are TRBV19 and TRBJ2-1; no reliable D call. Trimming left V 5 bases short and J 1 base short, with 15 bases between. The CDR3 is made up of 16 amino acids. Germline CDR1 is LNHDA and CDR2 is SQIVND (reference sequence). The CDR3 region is CASSPRTGRSYNEQFF. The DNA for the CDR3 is TGTGCCAGTAGTCCTCGGACCGGGCGGTCCTACAATGAGCAGTTCTTC.

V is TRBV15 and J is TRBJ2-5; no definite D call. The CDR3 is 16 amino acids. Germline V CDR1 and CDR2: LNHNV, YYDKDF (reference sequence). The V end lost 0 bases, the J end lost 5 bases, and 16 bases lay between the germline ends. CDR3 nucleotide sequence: TGTGCCACCAGCAGAGATGCCGCCAGGTTGGAGGAGACCCAGTACTTC. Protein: CATSRDAARLEETQYF.

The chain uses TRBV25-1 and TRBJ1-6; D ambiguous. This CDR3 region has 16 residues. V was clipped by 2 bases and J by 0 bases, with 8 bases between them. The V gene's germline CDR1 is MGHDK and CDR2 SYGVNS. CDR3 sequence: CASSEQYYSYNSPLHF. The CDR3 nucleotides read TGTGCCAGCAGTGAACAGTATTACTCCTATAATTCACCCCTCCACTTT.

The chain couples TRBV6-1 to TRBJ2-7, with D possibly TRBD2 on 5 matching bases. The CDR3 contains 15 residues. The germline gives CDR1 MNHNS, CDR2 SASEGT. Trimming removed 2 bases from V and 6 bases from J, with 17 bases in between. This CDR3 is CASSETGILEIEQYF. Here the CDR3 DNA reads TGTGCCAGCAGTGAAACGGGGATCCTAGAAATCGAGCAGTACTTC.

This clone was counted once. CDR3 sequence (DNA): TGCGCCAGCAGCCAAACAATCCGGGGGTCCGCGAACACCGGGGAGCTGTTTTTT. Protein: CASSQTIRGSANTGELFF. The chain joins TRBV4-1 to TRBJ2-2; a weak D match, TRBD2 (6 bases). V lost 2 bases to trimming and J lost 0 bases, with 16 bases between them. The germline V gene encodes CDR1 MGHRA and CDR2 YSYEKL. CDR3 length: 18 amino acids.

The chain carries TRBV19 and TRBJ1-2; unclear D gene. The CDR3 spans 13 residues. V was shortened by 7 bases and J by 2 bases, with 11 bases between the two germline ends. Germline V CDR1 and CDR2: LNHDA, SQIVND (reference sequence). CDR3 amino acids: CASKAGKNYGYTF. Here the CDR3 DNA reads TGTGCCAGTAAGGCAGGTAAAAACTATGGCTACACCTTC. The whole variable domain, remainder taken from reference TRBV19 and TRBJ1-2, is DGGITQSPKYLFRKEGQNVTLSCEQNLNHDAMYWYRQDPGQGLRLIYYSQIVNDFQKGDIAEGYSVSREKKESFPLTVTSAQKNPTAFYLCASKAGKNYGYTFGSGTRLTVV.

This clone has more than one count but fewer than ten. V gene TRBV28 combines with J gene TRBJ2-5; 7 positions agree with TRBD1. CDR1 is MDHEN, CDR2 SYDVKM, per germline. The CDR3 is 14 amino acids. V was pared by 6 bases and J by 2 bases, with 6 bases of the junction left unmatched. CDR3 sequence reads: CASSTRQGQETQYF. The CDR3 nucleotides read TGTGCCAGCAGCACGAGACAGGGACAAGAGACCCAGTACTTC.

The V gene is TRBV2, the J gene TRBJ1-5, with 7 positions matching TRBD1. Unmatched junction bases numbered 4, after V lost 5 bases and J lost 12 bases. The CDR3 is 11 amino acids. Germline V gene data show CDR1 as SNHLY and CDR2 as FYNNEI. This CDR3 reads CASSTTGLQHF. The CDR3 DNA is TGTGCCAGCAGTACGACAGGGCTCCAGCATTTT.

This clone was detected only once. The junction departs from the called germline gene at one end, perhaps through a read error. CDR3 DNA sequence: TGTGCCAGCAGTTTATGGACAGGGGGCATCCGGGACTTT. It encodes CASSLWTGGIRDF. This chain joins TRBV28 and TRBJ1-6, with 10 bases aligning to TRBD1. This CDR3 comprises 13 residues. Per the germline V gene, CDR1 is MDHEN and CDR2 is SYDVKM.

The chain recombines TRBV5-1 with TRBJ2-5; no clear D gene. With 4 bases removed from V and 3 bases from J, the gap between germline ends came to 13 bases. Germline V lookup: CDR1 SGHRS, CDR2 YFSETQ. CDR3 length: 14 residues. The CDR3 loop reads CASSGSGVKETQYF. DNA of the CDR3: TGCGCCAGCAGCGGGTCTGGGGTTAAAGAGACCCAGTACTTC.

The CDR3 nucleotides read TGTGCCAGCAGCGTAGTGGAAAGGCTAACGCCCGACTATGGCTACACCTTC. Encoded protein: CASSVVERLTPDYGYTF. The V and J genes are TRBV9 and TRBJ1-2; no clear D gene. Trimming cost V 0 bases and J 3 bases, with 18 bases left between them. This CDR3 contains 17 residues. Germline V gene sequence: CDR1 SGDLS, CDR2 YYNGEE.

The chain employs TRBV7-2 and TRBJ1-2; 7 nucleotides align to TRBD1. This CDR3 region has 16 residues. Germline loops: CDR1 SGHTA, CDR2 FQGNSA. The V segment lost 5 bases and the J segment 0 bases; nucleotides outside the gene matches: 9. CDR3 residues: CASSPQGGRANYGYTF. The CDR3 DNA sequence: TGTGCCAGCAGCCCCCAGGGGGGGCGAGCTAACTATGGCTACACCTTC.

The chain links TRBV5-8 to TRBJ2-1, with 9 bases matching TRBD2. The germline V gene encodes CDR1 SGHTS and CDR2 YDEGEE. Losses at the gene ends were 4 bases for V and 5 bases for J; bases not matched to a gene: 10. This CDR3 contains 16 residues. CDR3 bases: TGTGCCAGCAGCCAATGGCTCCAGCGGGGGGACAATGAGCAGTTCTTC. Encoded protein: CASSQWLQRGDNEQFF.

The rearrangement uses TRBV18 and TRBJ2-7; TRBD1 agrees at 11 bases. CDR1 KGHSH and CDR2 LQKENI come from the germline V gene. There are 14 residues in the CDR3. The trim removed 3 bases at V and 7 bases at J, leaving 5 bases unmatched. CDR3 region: CASSPGTGGREQYF. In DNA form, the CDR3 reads TGTGCCAGCTCACCCGGGACAGGGGGTAGAGAGCAGTACTTC.

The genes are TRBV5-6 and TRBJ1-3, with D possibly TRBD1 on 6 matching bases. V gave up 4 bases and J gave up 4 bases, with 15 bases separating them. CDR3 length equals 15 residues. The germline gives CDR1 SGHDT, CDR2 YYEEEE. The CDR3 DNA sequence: TGTGCCAGCAGCCGGGCGGGGGCGCAAGGAAACACCATATATTTT. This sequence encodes CASSRAGAQGNTIYF.

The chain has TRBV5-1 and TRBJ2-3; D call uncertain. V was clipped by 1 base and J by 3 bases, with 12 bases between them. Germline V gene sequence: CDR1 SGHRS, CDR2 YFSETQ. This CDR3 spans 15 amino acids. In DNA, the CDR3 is TGCGCCAGCAGCTTGCGGCTTCCTTTGACAGATACGCAGTATTTT. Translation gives CASSLRLPLTDTQYF.

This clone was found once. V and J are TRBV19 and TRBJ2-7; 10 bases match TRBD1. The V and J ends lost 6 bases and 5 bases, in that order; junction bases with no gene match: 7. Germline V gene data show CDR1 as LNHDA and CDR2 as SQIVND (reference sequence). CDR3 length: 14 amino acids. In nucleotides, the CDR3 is TGTGCCAGTAGCCCCGGGACAGGGGTCGACGAGCAGTACTTC. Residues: CASSPGTGVDEQYF.

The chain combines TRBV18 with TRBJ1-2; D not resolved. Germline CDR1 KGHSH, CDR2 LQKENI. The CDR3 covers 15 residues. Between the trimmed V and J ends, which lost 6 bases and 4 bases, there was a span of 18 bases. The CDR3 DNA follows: TGTGCCAGCTCCCGCGGAAGGCAAACCTCCTATGGCTACACCTTC. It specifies CASSRGRQTSYGYTF.

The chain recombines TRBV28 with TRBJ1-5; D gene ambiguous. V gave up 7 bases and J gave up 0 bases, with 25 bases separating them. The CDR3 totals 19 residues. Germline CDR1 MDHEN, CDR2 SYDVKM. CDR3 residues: CASTHFPEQVEDSNQPQHF. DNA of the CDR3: TGTGCCAGCACCCACTTCCCCGAGCAGGTTGAAGATAGCAATCAGCCCCAGCATTTT.

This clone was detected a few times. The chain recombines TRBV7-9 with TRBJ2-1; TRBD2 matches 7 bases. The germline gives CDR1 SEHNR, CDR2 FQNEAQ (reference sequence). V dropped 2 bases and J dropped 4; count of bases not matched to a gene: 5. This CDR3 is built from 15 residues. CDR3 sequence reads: CASSLPGGSYNEQFF. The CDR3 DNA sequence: TGTGCCAGCAGCTTACCGGGAGGTTCGTACAATGAGCAGTTCTTC.

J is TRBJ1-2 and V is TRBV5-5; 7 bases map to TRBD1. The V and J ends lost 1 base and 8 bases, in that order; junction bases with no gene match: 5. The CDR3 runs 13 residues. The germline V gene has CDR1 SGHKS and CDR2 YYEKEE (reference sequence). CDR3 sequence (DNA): TGTGCCAGCAGCTTGACAGGGGTTGGCGGCTACACCTTC. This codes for CASSLTGVGGYTF.

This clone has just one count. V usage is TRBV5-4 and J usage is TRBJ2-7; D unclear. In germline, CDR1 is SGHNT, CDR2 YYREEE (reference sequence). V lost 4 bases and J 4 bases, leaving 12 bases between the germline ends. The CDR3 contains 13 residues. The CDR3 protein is CASSRPGPYEQYF. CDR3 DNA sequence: TGTGCCAGCAGCCGGCCGGGTCCGTACGAGCAGTACTTC.

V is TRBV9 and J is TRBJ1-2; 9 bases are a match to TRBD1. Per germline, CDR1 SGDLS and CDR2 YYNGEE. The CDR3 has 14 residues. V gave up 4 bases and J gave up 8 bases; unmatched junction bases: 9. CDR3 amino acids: CASSRRDRVIGYTF. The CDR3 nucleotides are TGTGCCAGCAGCCGACGGGACAGGGTAATAGGCTACACCTTC.